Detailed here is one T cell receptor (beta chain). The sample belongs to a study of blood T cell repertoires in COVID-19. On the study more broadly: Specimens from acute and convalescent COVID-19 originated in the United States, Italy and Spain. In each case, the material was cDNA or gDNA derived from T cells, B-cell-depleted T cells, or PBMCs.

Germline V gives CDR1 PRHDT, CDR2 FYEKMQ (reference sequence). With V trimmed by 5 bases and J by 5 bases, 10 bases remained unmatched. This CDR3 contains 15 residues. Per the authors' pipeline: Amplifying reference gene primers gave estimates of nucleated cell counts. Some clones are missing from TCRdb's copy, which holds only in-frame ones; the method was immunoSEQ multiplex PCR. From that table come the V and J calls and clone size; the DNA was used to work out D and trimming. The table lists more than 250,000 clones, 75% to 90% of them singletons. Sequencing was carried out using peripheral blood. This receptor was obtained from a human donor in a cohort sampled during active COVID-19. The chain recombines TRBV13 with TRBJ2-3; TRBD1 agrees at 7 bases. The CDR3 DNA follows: TGTGCCAGCAGCCTAGAAGGTGACAGGGAAGATACGCAGTATTTT. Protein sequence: CASSLEGDREDTQYF.